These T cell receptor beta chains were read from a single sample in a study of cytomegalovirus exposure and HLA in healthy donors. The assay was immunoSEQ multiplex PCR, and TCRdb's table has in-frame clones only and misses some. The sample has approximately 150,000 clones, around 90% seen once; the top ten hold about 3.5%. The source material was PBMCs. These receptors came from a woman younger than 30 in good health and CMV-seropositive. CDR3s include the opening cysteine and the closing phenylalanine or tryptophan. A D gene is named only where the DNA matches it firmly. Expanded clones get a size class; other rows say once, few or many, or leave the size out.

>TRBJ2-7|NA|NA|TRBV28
TGTGCCAGCAGCCGACTTCCTTACGAGCAGTACTTC
CASSRLPYEQYF
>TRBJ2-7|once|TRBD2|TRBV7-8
TGTGCCAGCAGCAGACTAGCGGCAAGCTCCTACGAGCAGTACTTC
CASSRLAASSYEQYF
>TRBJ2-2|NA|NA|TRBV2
TGTGCCAGCAGTGTAGCGAGGCTGACCGGGGAGCTGTTTTTT
CASSVARLTGELFF
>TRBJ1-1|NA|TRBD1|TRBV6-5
TGTGCCAGCAGGAACCAACAGGGGAGGAACACTGAAGCTTTCTTT
CASRNQQGRNTEAFF
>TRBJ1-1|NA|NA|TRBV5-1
TGCGCCAGCAGCTTCCGCGGACAGAACACTGAAGCTTTCTTT
CASSFRGQNTEAFF
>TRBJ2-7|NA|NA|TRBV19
TGTGCCAGTAGTACTCAGACAGGAAATACCTACGAGCAGTACTTC
CASSTQTGNTYEQYF
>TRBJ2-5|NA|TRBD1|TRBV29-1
TGCAGCGTTGAACCTTTTGAAGGGGGCGTGGAGACCCAGTACTTC
CSVEPFEGGVETQYF
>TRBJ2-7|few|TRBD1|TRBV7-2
TGTGCCAGCAGCTCACAGGGGACCGCCTCCTACGAGCAGTACTTC
CASSSQGTASYEQYF
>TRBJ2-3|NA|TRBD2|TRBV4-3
TGCGCCAGCAGCCAAGATGCGGCTAGCGGGGATACAGATACGCAGTATTTT
CASSQDAASGDTDTQYF
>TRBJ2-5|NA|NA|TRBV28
TGTGCCAGCAGGGGAAGGGCGGGGACCCAGTACTTC
CASRGRAGTQYF
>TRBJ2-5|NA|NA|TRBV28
TGTGCCAGCACTCGCGAGGGTCCCGAGACCCAGTACTTC
CASTREGPETQYF
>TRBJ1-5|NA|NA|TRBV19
TGTGCCAGTAGGACAGGCGGTGGCAATCAGCCCCAGCATTTT
CASRTGGGNQPQHF
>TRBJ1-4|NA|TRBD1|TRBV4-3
TGCGCCAGCAGCCAGCGGACCGGGACAGGGGATGAAAAACTGTTTTTT
CASSQRTGTGDEKLFF
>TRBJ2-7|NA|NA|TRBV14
TGTGCCAGCAGCTTAGGGGGTGCAGCCACCTACGAGCAGTACTTC
CASSLGGAATYEQYF
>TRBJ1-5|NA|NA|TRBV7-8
TGTGCCAGCAGTCTAGATCAGCCCCAGCATTTT
CASSLDQPQHF
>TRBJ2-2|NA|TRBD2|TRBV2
TGTGCCAGCAGTGAACTAGCGGGAGGGCCGGGCACCGGGGAGCTGTTTTTT
CASSELAGGPGTGELFF
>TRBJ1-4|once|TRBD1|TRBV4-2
TGTGCCAGCAGCCAAGATGATGGGGCAGGGGGAAATGAAAAACTGTTTTTT
CASSQDDGAGGNEKLFF